These 11 T cell receptor beta chains came from one sample sequenced in a study of blood T cell repertoires in COVID-19. Assay: immunoSEQ multiplex PCR; the TCRdb copy retains only in-frame clones and omits some. Among about 80,000 clones listed, approximately 80% were seen once. Sequenced input: peripheral blood. All receptors derive from a man older than 75 with acute or convalescent COVID-19.

This clone is a singleton in its sample. The J gene is TRBJ2-3, the V gene TRBV12-2; the table's D gene call, TRBD2, was not cross checked with the DNA. TRBV12-2 is a documented pseudogene. The CDR3 loop spans 18 amino acids. CDR3 DNA sequence: TGTGCAAGTCGCTTCCGAAGGCTTACTAGCGAGAGCACAGATACGCAGTATTTT. Its protein is CASRFRRLTSESTDTQYF.

This sequence joins TRBV5-1 and TRBJ1-1, with D possibly TRBD1 on 5 matching bases. The CDR3 contains 14 residues. CDR1 SGHRS and CDR2 YFSETQ come from the germline V gene. V lost 3 bases and J 0 bases, leaving 9 bases between the germline ends. The CDR3 loop reads CASSSTGMNTEAFF. CDR3 coding DNA: TGCGCCAGCAGCTCTACAGGAATGAACACTGAAGCTTTCTTT.

The genes are TRBV6-5 and TRBJ2-5; 8 bases agree with TRBD2. Unmatched junction bases numbered 8, after V lost 8 bases and J lost 3 bases. CDR1 MNHEY and CDR2 SVGAGI come from the germline V gene. CDR3 length: 14 residues. CDR3 amino acids: CASGTSGQKETQYF. CDR3 coding DNA: TGTGCCAGCGGAACTAGCGGACAAAAAGAGACCCAGTACTTC.

This rearrangement joins TRBV9 to TRBJ2-1; TRBD1 matches at 8 bases. The CDR3 runs to 16 residues. V dropped 2 bases and J dropped 4; count of bases not matched to a gene: 8. Germline V gene lookup returns CDR1 SGDLS and CDR2 YYNGEE. The CDR3 DNA follows: TGTGCCAGCAGCGTTACAAGCGGACAGGGTTACAATGAGCAGTTCTTC. This gives the protein CASSVTSGQGYNEQFF.

This rearrangement joins TRBV6-5 to TRBJ2-1, with TRBD2 identical over 12 bases. V shed 4 bases, J shed 5 bases, and the junction held 6 bases outside the gene matches. The CDR3 contains 16 residues. The germline gives CDR1 MNHEY, CDR2 SVGAGI. Here the CDR3 reads CASSSRLAGENNEQFF. CDR3 DNA sequence: TGTGCCAGCAGTTCCAGACTAGCGGGGGAGAACAATGAGCAGTTCTTC.

The chain carries TRBV6-2 or TRBV6-3 and TRBJ1-1; D is unclear. The V and J ends lost 2 bases and 1 base respectively, with 5 bases between them. From germline, CDR1 is MNHEY and CDR2 SVGEGT. This CDR3 is 13 amino acids long. The CDR3 here is CASSYNRNTEAFF. CDR3 DNA sequence: TGTGCCAGCAGTTACAATCGGAACACTGAAGCTTTCTTT.

The chain links TRBV5-8 to TRBJ1-5, with D perhaps matching TRBD1 (6 bases). The CDR3 contains 14 residues. The germline CDR1 and CDR2 sequences are SGHTS and YDEGEE. The V and J ends lost 2 bases and 4 bases respectively, with 10 bases between them. CDR3 nucleotides: TGTGCCAGCAGCTTTTCAGGGGCGAATCAGCCCCAGCATTTT. Translation gives CASSFSGANQPQHF.

This clone was observed many times. The chain couples TRBV19 to TRBJ1-2, with TRBD1 matching over 8 bases. CDR1 is LNHDA, CDR2 SQIVND, per germline (reference sequence). V lost 7 bases, J lost 4 bases, and 5 bases stayed unmatched. This CDR3 is 13 amino acids long. CDR3 sequence reads: CASTPDRAYGYTF. CDR3 DNA: TGTGCCAGTACCCCGGACAGGGCCTATGGCTACACCTTC.

V gene TRBV13 combines with J gene TRBJ1-5, with D uncertain. Germline V gives CDR1 PRHDT, CDR2 FYEKMQ (reference sequence). The V and J ends lost 3 bases and 5 bases respectively, with 8 bases between them. This CDR3 spans 13 amino acids. The DNA for the CDR3 is TGTGCCAGCAGCTTCCGTCGGGATCAGCCCCAGCATTTT. Translated: CASSFRRDQPQHF.

V and J are TRBV7-6 and TRBJ2-3; TRBD2 matches at 10 bases. The germline gives CDR1 SGHVS, CDR2 FNYEAQ. The V and J ends lost 2 bases and 0 bases, in that order; junction bases with no gene match: 8. CDR3 length: 18 amino acids. The CDR3 sequence: CASSLRGTSDTSTDTQYF. The CDR3, as DNA: TGTGCCAGCAGCTTAAGGGGGACTAGCGATACTAGCACAGATACGCAGTATTTT.

This chain uses TRBV7-9 with TRBJ2-4, with 9 bases fitting TRBD1. The CDR3 length is 19 residues. In germline, CDR1 is SEHNR, CDR2 FQNEAQ (reference sequence). V lost 5 bases to trimming and J lost 2 bases; unmatched junction nucleotides: 16. Here the CDR3 DNA reads TGTGCCAGCAGCCCCTACGCACTAGACAGGGGGGTAACCAAAAACATTCAGTACTTC. Residues: CASSPYALDRGVTKNIQYF.